This T cell receptor (beta chain) was observed in a study of tumor-infiltrating lymphocytes in oesophageal squamous cell carcinoma. This CDR3 contains 12 residues. Using its own MiXCR run on the PCR reads, TCRdb lists one record per CDR3 protein. The table has approximately 15,000 distinct CDR3 sequences, about 50% seen once. The chain has TRBV12-3 or TRBV12-4 and TRBJ2-7, with D possibly being TRBD2 (5 bases). The DNA end lines up better with TRBJ2-1; the J call may be wrong. The source is a male donor with esophageal squamous cell carcinoma. Material: esophageal tumor tissue. Written as DNA, the CDR3 is TGTGCCAGCAGTTTAATGGGGAGTGAGCAGTTCTTC. It specifies CASSLMGSEQFF.